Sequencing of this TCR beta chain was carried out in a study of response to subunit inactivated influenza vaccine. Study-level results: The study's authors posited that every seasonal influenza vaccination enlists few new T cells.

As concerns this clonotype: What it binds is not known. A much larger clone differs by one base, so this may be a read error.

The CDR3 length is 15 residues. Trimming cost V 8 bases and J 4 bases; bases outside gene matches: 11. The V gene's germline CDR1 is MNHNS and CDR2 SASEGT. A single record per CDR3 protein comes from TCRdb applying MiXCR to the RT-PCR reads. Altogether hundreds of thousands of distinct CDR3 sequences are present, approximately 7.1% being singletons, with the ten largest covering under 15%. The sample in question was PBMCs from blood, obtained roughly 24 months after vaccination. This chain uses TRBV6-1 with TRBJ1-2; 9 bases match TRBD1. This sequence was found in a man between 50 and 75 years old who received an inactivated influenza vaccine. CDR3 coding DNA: TGTGCCAGCGGTGGGGGACAGGGTGCGCTCTATGGCTACACCTTC. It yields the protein CASGGGQGALYGYTF.